These 26 T cell receptor beta chains came from one sample sequenced in a study of shared clonotypes between healthy human individuals. The data were produced by immunoSEQ multiplex PCR, yet TCRdb's version contains in-frame clones alone and is incomplete. The sample carries more than 2,000,000 clones, over 85% recorded once. Material for sequencing was naive CD4+ T cells from PBMCs. Subset defined: CD45RA+ positively selected. The receptors here all came from a man younger than 35 in good health. Some clones in this sample may be carry-over from other donors' samples.

This chain joins TRBV6-4 and TRBJ2-1; possibly TRBD1 for D (6 bases). V dropped 2 bases and J dropped 8 bases, with 25 bases sitting between them. The CDR3 spans 18 residues. From germline, CDR1 is MRHNA and CDR2 SNTAGT. DNA for the CDR3: TGTGCCAGCAGTGACACAGGACAGCACGAAGCCCGGGTCGATGAGCAGTTCTTC. This codes for CASSDTGQHEARVDEQFF.

V usage is TRBV5-4 and J usage is TRBJ2-5; the D gene is possibly TRBD2 (6 bases). Germline CDR1 is SGHNT and CDR2 is YYREEE (reference sequence). The CDR3 sequence is 15 residues long. V lost 0 bases and J 5 bases, leaving 14 bases between the germline ends. This CDR3 reads CASSLAGGRSETQYF. The CDR3 DNA sequence: TGTGCCAGCAGCTTGGCCGGGGGAAGAAGCGAGACCCAGTACTTC. Looking up the rest from reference TRBV5-4 and TRBJ2-5 gives the full variable domain: ETGVTQSPTHLIKTRGQQVTLRCSSQSGHNTVSWYQQALGQGPQFIFQYYREEENGRGNFPPRFSGLQFPNYSSELNVNALELDDSALYLCASSLAGGRSETQYFGPGTRLLVL.

V is TRBV9 and J is TRBJ2-1; unclear D gene. V lost 0 bases and J 0 bases, leaving 13 bases between the germline ends. Germline V CDR1 and CDR2: SGDLS, YYNGEE. This CDR3 is built from 17 residues. The chain's CDR3 is CASSVDPRPSSYNEQFF. The CDR3 DNA is TGTGCCAGCAGCGTAGATCCCAGACCAAGCTCCTACAATGAGCAGTTCTTC.

The DNA for the CDR3 is TGCAGCGTTGGGAATAGAGAAAACATTCAGTACTTC. Its protein is CSVGNRENIQYF. This rearrangement joins TRBV29-1 to TRBJ2-4; D is uncertain. V lost 4 bases and J 5 bases, leaving 9 bases between the germline ends. This CDR3 has 12 amino acids. The germline V gene has CDR1 SQVTM and CDR2 ANQGSEA.

The chain carries TRBV5-5 and TRBJ2-7, with D perhaps matching TRBD1 (5 bases). Germline-derived CDR1 and CDR2 are SGHKS and YYEKEE (reference sequence). Trimming took 0 bases from V and 2 from J, leaving 6 bases between them. CDR3 size: 13 residues. Here the CDR3 DNA reads TGTGCCAGCAGCTTGGGGACACCCTACGAGCAGTACTTC. Its protein is CASSLGTPYEQYF.

V is TRBV28 and J is TRBJ2-1; TRBD1 might be the D (6 bases). The germline V gene has CDR1 MDHEN and CDR2 SYDVKM. This CDR3 region has 16 residues. V was clipped by 4 bases and J by 2 bases, with 15 bases between them. The CDR3 nucleotides read TGTGCCAGCAGTTCGGCCGGGACACCGGCCTACAATGAGCAGTTCTTC. It codes for CASSSAGTPAYNEQFF.

The V gene is TRBV19, the J gene TRBJ2-3; tentative D call: TRBD2 (5 bases). The germline V gene has CDR1 LNHDA and CDR2 SQIVND (reference sequence). Trimming pared 7 bases from V and 2 bases from J, leaving 13 bases between. The CDR3 contains 14 residues. The DNA for the CDR3 is TGTGCCAGTAAAACGCGGGCAGCCACAGATACGCAGTATTTT. Translated: CASKTRAATDTQYF.

The chain uses TRBV7-9 and TRBJ2-7; D perhaps matches TRBD1 (5 bases). The germline V gene has CDR1 SEHNR and CDR2 FQNEAQ (reference sequence). Trimming took 5 bases from V and 2 from J, leaving 10 bases between them. The CDR3 is 13 amino acids. This chain's CDR3 is CASSAPGTYEQYF. For the CDR3, the DNA is TGTGCCAGCAGCGCCCCAGGGACCTACGAGCAGTACTTC.

This clone occurred once. This rearrangement joins TRBV6-1 to TRBJ1-4; weak D call: TRBD1 (5 bases). Deletions cut 7 bases from V and 3 bases from J, with 9 bases between. The CDR3 totals 13 residues. The germline V gene encodes CDR1 MNHNS and CDR2 SASEGT. CDR3 region: CASTGTPNEKLFF. CDR3 DNA sequence: TGTGCCAGCACAGGGACCCCTAATGAAAAACTGTTTTTT.

J is TRBJ1-1 and V is TRBV10-3, with 7 positions matching TRBD1. Germline trimming cut 4 bases from V and 0 bases from J; bases unmatched to any gene: 2. In germline, CDR1 is ENHRY, CDR2 SYGVKD. This CDR3 has 14 amino acids. CDR3 region: CAISGGGVNTEAFF. CDR3 sequence (DNA): TGTGCCATCAGTGGAGGGGGCGTGAACACTGAAGCTTTCTTT.

V and J are TRBV11-1 and TRBJ2-1; 10 positions agree with TRBD2. Looked up from germline, CDR1 is SGHAT and CDR2 is FQDESV (reference sequence). Losses at the gene ends were 1 base for V and 3 bases for J; bases not matched to a gene: 6. This CDR3 comprises 17 residues. Written as DNA, the CDR3 is TGTGCCAGCAGCTTAGTAGAGAGCGGGAGGGGCTACAATGAGCAGTTCTTC. Protein product: CASSLVESGRGYNEQFF.

The CDR3 bases are TGTGCCAGCAGCTTATTAACTGGCGAAGTTCAAGAGACCCAGTACTTC. This encodes CASSLLTGEVQETQYF. V usage is TRBV7-9 and J usage is TRBJ2-5; the D is unclear. The CDR3 is made up of 16 amino acids. V was clipped by 2 bases and J by 2 bases, with 15 bases between them. Germline lookup yields CDR1 SEHNR and CDR2 FQNEAQ (reference sequence).

Here the CDR3 DNA reads TGTGCCAGCAACAAGGACAGGAGCAATCAGCCCCAGCATTTT. Translation gives CASNKDRSNQPQHF. V is TRBV19 and J is TRBJ1-5; 7 nucleotides agree with TRBD1. Germline assignment: CDR1 LNHDA and CDR2 SQIVND (reference sequence). The ends lost 9 bases at V and 1 base at J; junction bases unmatched: 6. The CDR3 extends over 14 amino acids.

This clone showed up just a few times. Distinct nucleotide sequences in the sample also encode this CDR3. The rearrangement uses TRBV7-9 and TRBJ2-5; TRBD2 might be the D (6 bases). The CDR3 runs to 13 residues. V was trimmed by 0 bases and J by 5 bases, leaving 7 bases between them. The germline gives CDR1 SEHNR, CDR2 FQNEAQ (reference sequence). The CDR3 coding sequence is TGTGCCAGCAGCTTAGCAGGGAGGGAGACCCAGTACTTC. Its protein product is CASSLAGRETQYF.

The V gene is TRBV18, the J gene TRBJ1-1, with D perhaps matching TRBD1 (5 bases). Germline-derived CDR1 and CDR2 are KGHSH and LQKENI. The V gene lost 4 bases and the J gene lost 1 base, with 13 bases spanning the gap. CDR3 length: 15 amino acids. CDR3 sequence: CASSREITGNTEAFF. The CDR3 nucleotides are TGTGCCAGCTCACGAGAGATCACAGGGAACACTGAAGCTTTCTTT. The entire variable domain, with the rest obtained from reference TRBV18 and TRBJ1-1, is as follows: NAGVMQNPRHLVRRRGQEARLRCSPMKGHSHVYWYRQLPEEGLKFMVYLQKENIIDESGMPKERFSAEFPKEGPSILRIQQVVRGDSAAYFCASSREITGNTEAFFGQGTRLTVV.

J is TRBJ1-3 and V is TRBV9; TRBD1 might be the D (5 bases). Trimming pared 3 bases from V and 0 bases from J, leaving 10 bases between. The CDR3 is 15 amino acids. Germline CDR1 SGDLS, CDR2 YYNGEE. CDR3 coding DNA: TGTGCCAGCAGCGCCCAGGACAACTCTGGAAACACCATATATTTT. Amino acids: CASSAQDNSGNTIYF. The whole variable domain, filled in from reference TRBV9 and TRBJ1-3, reads DSGVTQTPKHLITATGQRVTLRCSPRSGDLSVYWYQQSLDQGLQFLIQYYNGEERAKGNILERFSAQQFPDLHSELNLSSLELGDSALYFCASSAQDNSGNTIYFGEGSWLTVV.

The chain uses TRBV28 and TRBJ2-3; D is perhaps TRBD1 (6 bases). There are 15 residues in the CDR3. CDR1 and CDR2 from the germline V gene are MDHEN and SYDVKM. The ends were cut back, 4 bases at V and 9 bases at J, with 20 bases in the middle. CDR3 in amino acids: CASSSGQSRGMTQYF. The CDR3 coding sequence is TGTGCCAGCAGTTCAGGACAGTCACGAGGTATGACGCAGTATTTT. Full variable domain (missing parts from reference TRBV28 and TRBJ2-3): DVKVTQSSRYLVKRTGEKVFLECVQDMDHENMFWYRQDPGLGLRLIYFSYDVKMKEKGDIPEGYSVSREKKERFSLILESASTNQTSMYLCASSSGQSRGMTQYFGPGTRLTVL.

This clone came up a few times. The CDR3 DNA follows: TGTGCCACTGGCCCCGGACATTCCTCTGGAAACACCATATATTTT. It is translated as CATGPGHSSGNTIYF. The chain joins TRBV2 to TRBJ1-3, with a possible D match to TRBD1 (5 bases). Trimming cost V 10 bases and J 0 bases, with 16 bases left between them. The CDR3 covers 15 residues. Germline-derived CDR1 and CDR2 are SNHLY and FYNNEI.

The genes are TRBV10-2 and TRBJ2-4; D remains unclear. CDR1 and CDR2 (germline): WSHSY, SAAADI. V shed 8 bases and J shed 0 bases, with 23 bases lying between them. CDR3 size: 18 residues. CDR3 coding DNA: TGCGCCAGCTCTCCCGCCCCCGGGCAAAGCTTAGCCAAAAACATTCAGTACTTC. Encoded protein: CASSPAPGQSLAKNIQYF.

V and J are TRBV2 and TRBJ1-2; 7 bases map to TRBD1. The CDR3 is 13 residues long. Germline V CDR1 and CDR2: SNHLY, FYNNEI. Trimming took 6 bases from V and 8 from J; bases not matched to a gene: 9. The CDR3 spells CASRTTGAEGYTF. The CDR3 DNA sequence: TGTGCCAGCAGAACAACAGGGGCCGAAGGCTACACCTTC. Complete variable domain (other parts from reference TRBV2 and TRBJ1-2): EPEVTQTPSHQVTQMGQEVILRCVPISNHLYFYWYRQILGQKVEFLVSFYNNEISEKSEIFDDQFSVERPDGSNFTLKIRSTKLEDSAMYFCASRTTGAEGYTFGSGTRLTVV.

As to this clone: Other DNA sequences from this sample encode an identical CDR3 as well. The V and J genes are TRBV2 and TRBJ2-3, with TRBD2 matching 10 bases. The ends lost 3 bases at V and 3 bases at J; junction bases unmatched: 0. CDR3 length: 14 residues. Per germline, CDR1 SNHLY and CDR2 FYNNEI. The CDR3 protein is CASSEGLATDTQYF. CDR3 nucleotides: TGTGCCAGCAGTGAGGGACTAGCGACAGATACGCAGTATTTT.

The chain employs TRBV27 and TRBJ2-1, with TRBD2 identical over 11 bases. This CDR3 is built from 14 residues. Germline CDR1 and CDR2: MNHEY and SMNVEV (reference sequence). The J segment lost 4 bases and the V segment lost 8 bases, leaving 4 bases of the junction unmatched. The CDR3 sequence: CASARLAGYNEQFF. CDR3 in DNA: TGTGCCAGCGCACGACTAGCGGGGTACAATGAGCAGTTCTTC.

The chain employs TRBV29-1 and TRBJ1-3; D not certain. Germline CDR1 is SQVTM and CDR2 is ANQGSEA. Trimming took off 4 bases at V and 8 bases at J, with 9 bases between the two ends. The CDR3 covers 11 residues. CDR3 sequence (DNA): TGCAGCGTTGTCCGGCTGGACACCATATATTTT. Translation: CSVVRLDTIYF.

The rearrangement uses TRBV11-2 and TRBJ2-1; 8 nucleotides agree with TRBD1. The J segment lost 6 bases and the V segment lost 4 bases, leaving 2 bases of the junction unmatched. The CDR3 is 13 residues long. Germline values: CDR1 SGHAT, CDR2 FQNNGV. CDR3 DNA: TGTGCCAGCAGCTACACAGGGGGCAATGAGCAGTTCTTC. This gives the protein CASSYTGGNEQFF.

The chain is built from TRBV6-1 and TRBJ2-3, with TRBD2 matching 9 bases. The CDR3 extends over 15 amino acids. Germline V lookup: CDR1 MNHNS, CDR2 SASEGT. The trim removed 3 bases at V and 6 bases at J, leaving 7 bases unmatched. CDR3 nucleotides: TGTGCCAGCAGTGACACTAGCGGGTCAAGGGATACGCAGTATTTT. Its protein is CASSDTSGSRDTQYF.

This clone appeared once. The chain employs TRBV29-1 and TRBJ2-7; TRBD1 agrees at 11 bases. This CDR3 comprises 12 residues. Germline V gene sequence: CDR1 SQVTM, CDR2 ANQGSEA. V was clipped by 6 bases and J by 6 bases; unmatched bases: 4. CDR3 amino acids: CSVAGTGGEQYF. CDR3 in DNA: TGCAGCGTGGCCGGGACAGGGGGCGAGCAGTACTTC.